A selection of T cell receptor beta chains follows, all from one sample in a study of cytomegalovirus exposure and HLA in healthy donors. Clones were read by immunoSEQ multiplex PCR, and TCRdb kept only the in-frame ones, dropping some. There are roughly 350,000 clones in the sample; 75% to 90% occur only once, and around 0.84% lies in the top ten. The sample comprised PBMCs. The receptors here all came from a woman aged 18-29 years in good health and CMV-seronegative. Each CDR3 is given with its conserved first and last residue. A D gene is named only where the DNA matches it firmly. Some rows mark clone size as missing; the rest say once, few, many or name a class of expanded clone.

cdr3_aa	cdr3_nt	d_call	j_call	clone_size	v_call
CASLLPSTDTQYF	TGTGCCAGCCTACTTCCTAGCACAGATACGCAGTATTTT	-	TRBJ2-3	-	TRBV7-2
CASSPRKTGETNYGYTF	TGTGCCAGCAGTCCCCGTAAGACAGGGGAAACTAACTATGGCTACACCTTC	TRBD1	TRBJ1-2	-	TRBV27
CASSQLKSGTGMLNVFF	TGTGCCAGCAGTCAACTCAAAAGCGGGACAGGCATGTTGAATGTTTTCTTT	TRBD1	TRBJ1-1	-	TRBV2
CASSLRGSYEQYF	TGTGCCAGCAGTTTAAGGGGTTCCTACGAGCAGTACTTC	-	TRBJ2-7	-	TRBV27
CASSFTGTGANVLTF	TGTGCCAGCAGCTTCACAGGGACTGGGGCCAACGTCCTGACTTTC	-	TRBJ2-6	once	TRBV5-6
CASSLAVAGGSGSYEQYF	TGCGCCAGCAGCTTGGCAGTAGCGGGAGGTTCGGGCTCCTACGAGCAGTACTTC	TRBD2	TRBJ2-7	-	TRBV5-1
CASTPPNTPNTEAFF	TGTGCCAGCACTCCCCCCAATACACCAAACACTGAAGCTTTCTTT	-	TRBJ1-1	-	TRBV13
CASSTGLAFTGELFF	TGCGCCAGCTCCACGGGACTCGCCTTCACCGGGGAGCTGTTTTTT	-	TRBJ2-2	-	TRBV4-3
CASSLFPSGNQPQHF	TGTGCCAGCAGTTTGTTCCCCTCGGGCAATCAGCCCCAGCATTTT	-	TRBJ1-5	-	TRBV27
CASSPQARVSYEQYF	TGTGCCAGCTCACCACAGGCCAGGGTGTCCTACGAGCAGTACTTC	-	TRBJ2-7	-	TRBV18
CASSVGTSGRPSSYNEQFF	TGTGCCAGCAGCGTAGGTACTAGCGGACGACCTTCCTCCTACAATGAGCAGTTCTTC	TRBD2	TRBJ2-1	-	TRBV9
CASSPPSSYEQYF	TGTGCCAGCTCACCACCTAGCTCCTACGAGCAGTACTTC	-	TRBJ2-7	-	TRBV18
CASSLPDRGPVRSDEQFF	TGTGCCAGCAGTTTGCCGGACAGGGGGCCGGTTCGAAGCGATGAGCAGTTCTTC	TRBD1	TRBJ2-1	-	TRBV27
CSAGHTATSGRAVEQFF	TGCAGCGCCGGCCACACTGCGACTAGCGGGAGGGCGGTTGAGCAGTTCTTC	TRBD2	TRBJ2-1	-	TRBV29-1
CASSPLYRADGYTF	TGTGCCAGCAGCCCCCTATACAGGGCCGATGGCTACACCTTC	-	TRBJ1-2	-	TRBV7-9
CASSLWSGTPYEQYF	TGTGCCAGCAGTTTATGGAGCGGGACCCCTTACGAGCAGTACTTC	TRBD2	TRBJ2-7	-	TRBV27
CASSPTISGRLDTQYF	TGTGCCAGTAGCCCCACGATTAGCGGGAGATTAGATACGCAGTATTTT	TRBD2	TRBJ2-3	once	TRBV19
CASSRDTTNTEAFF	TGCGCCAGCAGCCGGGACACGACGAACACTGAAGCTTTCTTT	-	TRBJ1-1	once	TRBV4-3
CASSPPRVMGANVLTF	TGTGCCAGCAGCCCCCCGCGGGTAATGGGGGCCAACGTCCTGACTTTC	-	TRBJ2-6	-	TRBV28